Presented here are 11 T cell receptor beta chains from one specimen sequenced in a study of human T cells and chemical hapten exposure. The time point is: patch test 1, 2 weeks after DPC sensitization. Treatment defined: therapeutic diphenylcyclopropenone sensitization with weekly scalp DPC. TCRdb fed the RACE reads into MiXCR, producing one record per CDR3 protein. The sample holds 150,000 to 200,000 distinct CDR3 sequences, around 13% seen once. The sample here was whole blood, taken in connection with sensitization to the hapten diphenylcyclopropenone (DPC). All receptors come from a woman in her twenties or thirties with alopecia areata. Some clones in this sample may be carry-over from other donors' samples.

V usage is TRBV7-8 and J usage is TRBJ2-2, with 10 bases that match TRBD2. Germline V gives CDR1 SGHVS, CDR2 FQNEAQ. The CDR3 is 18 residues long. After removal of 7 bases from V and 3 bases from J, the junction contained 14 bases not matched to a gene. DNA of the CDR3: TGTGCCAGCAACAGAGGGGCTAGCGGGAGTTCTCACACCGGGGAGCTGTTTTTT. It yields the protein CASNRGASGSSHTGELFF.

This chain links TRBV7-9 with TRBJ2-3; D may be TRBD1 (5 bases). The CDR3 covers 14 residues. Trimming shortened V by 5 bases and J by 2 bases, and 11 bases separated the two germline ends. The germline gives CDR1 SEHNR, CDR2 FQNEAQ (reference sequence). Here the CDR3 DNA reads TGTGCCAGCAGCCTAAGGGGTCCCACAGATACGCAGTATTTT. Its protein product is CASSLRGPTDTQYF.

This clonotype turned up a few times. The chain joins TRBV9 to TRBJ2-3; TRBD2 matches at 9 bases. Germline loops: CDR1 SGDLS, CDR2 YYNGEE. This CDR3 has 15 amino acids. Germline trimming cut 0 bases from V and 4 bases from J; bases unmatched to any gene: 3. CDR3 coding DNA: TGTGCCAGCAGCGTAGTGCGGGGGGGCCCAGATACGCAGTATTTT. This codes for CASSVVRGGPDTQYF.

The chain recombines TRBV29-1 with TRBJ2-1; 13 positions agree with TRBD2. The CDR3 consists of 13 residues. V shed 7 bases, J shed 8 bases, and the junction held 5 bases outside the gene matches. Germline V gene data show CDR1 as SQVTM and CDR2 as ANQGSEA. The CDR3 here is CSAGLAGVDEQFF. The DNA for the CDR3 is TGCAGCGCTGGACTAGCGGGAGTAGATGAGCAGTTCTTC.

This clonotype was counted a few times. The chain couples TRBV4-2 to TRBJ1-1, with D possibly being TRBD1 (5 bases). The CDR3 totals 15 residues. Germline V CDR1 and CDR2: LGHNA, YNFKEQ. Trimming shortened V by 3 bases and J by 4 bases, and 15 bases separated the two germline ends. In DNA, the CDR3 is TGTGCCAGCAGCCAGGACGGGGGGTTGAGCACTGAAGCTTTCTTT. Residues: CASSQDGGLSTEAFF.

In this sample, this clonotype turned up many times. The chain couples TRBV5-1 to TRBJ1-1; TRBD1 is a possible D gene (5 bases). From germline, CDR1 is SGHRS and CDR2 YFSETQ. Between the trimmed V and J ends, which lost 3 bases and 3 bases, there was a span of 12 bases. This CDR3 has 14 residues. CDR3 in amino acids: CASSSKGTDTEAFF. The DNA of the CDR3 is TGCGCCAGCAGCTCTAAGGGGACCGACACTGAAGCTTTCTTT.

This clonotype was observed a handful of times. The rearrangement links TRBV5-1 to TRBJ1-4, with 12 bases that match TRBD1. With 0 bases clipped from V and 8 bases from J, the junction kept 8 bases outside the gene matches. The CDR3 contains 17 residues. Germline V gives CDR1 SGHRS, CDR2 YFSETQ. This CDR3 reads CASSLEGQGAFREKLFF. CDR3 DNA sequence: TGCGCCAGCAGCTTGGAGGGACAGGGGGCATTTCGAGAAAAACTGTTTTTT.

In this sample, this clonotype turned up a few times. The chain couples TRBV11-2 to TRBJ2-1; TRBD2 agrees at 10 bases. J gave up 5 bases and V 0 bases, and 1 base lay outside the gene matches. The CDR3 extends over 15 amino acids. Germline values: CDR1 SGHAT, CDR2 FQNNGV. The CDR3 DNA reads as TGTGCCAGCAGCTTAGACACTAGCGGGAACAATGAGCAGTTCTTC. Amino acids: CASSLDTSGNNEQFF.

The V call is TRBV29-1, the J call TRBJ2-1, with 10 bases lining up with TRBD2. The J segment lost 5 bases and the V segment lost 4 bases, leaving 2 bases of the junction unmatched. Germline CDR1 SQVTM, CDR2 ANQGSEA. This CDR3 is built from 13 residues. CDR3 DNA sequence: TGCAGCGTTGCTAGCGGGGGCAACAATGAGCAGTTCTTC. It translates to CSVASGGNNEQFF.

This clonotype was seen a few times. This rearrangement joins TRBV12-3 or TRBV12-4 to TRBJ1-1; D gene unclear. The CDR3 contains 16 residues. Trimming removed 3 bases at V and 1 base at J, with 15 bases between. The CDR3 DNA sequence: TGTGCCAGCAGTTTTTTGTCTTACCTGGGGAACACTGAAGCTTTCTTT. Protein product: CASSFLSYLGNTEAFF.

This clonotype has a handful of counts. The chain has TRBV18 and TRBJ1-1; TRBD1 might be the D (5 bases). CDR3 length: 11 amino acids. Per germline, CDR1 KGHSH and CDR2 LQKENI. Trimming stripped 8 bases from V and 7 bases from J, with 11 bases between. CDR3 region: CASQIGDEAFF. CDR3 coding DNA: TGTGCCAGCCAAATAGGGGATGAAGCTTTCTTT.